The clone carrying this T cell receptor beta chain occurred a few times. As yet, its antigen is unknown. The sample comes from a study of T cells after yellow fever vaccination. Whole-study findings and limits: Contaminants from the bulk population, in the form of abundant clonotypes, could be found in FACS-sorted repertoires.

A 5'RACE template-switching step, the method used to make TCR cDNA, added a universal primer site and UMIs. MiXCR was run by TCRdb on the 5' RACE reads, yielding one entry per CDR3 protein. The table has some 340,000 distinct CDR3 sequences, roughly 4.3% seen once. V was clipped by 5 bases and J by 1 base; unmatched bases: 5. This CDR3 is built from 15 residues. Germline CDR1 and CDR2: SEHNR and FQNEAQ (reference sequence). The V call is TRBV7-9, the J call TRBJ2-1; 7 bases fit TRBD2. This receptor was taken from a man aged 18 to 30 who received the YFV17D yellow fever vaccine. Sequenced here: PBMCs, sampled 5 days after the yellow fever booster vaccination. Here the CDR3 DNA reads TGTGCCAGCAGCCATCCTAGCGGTTCCTACAATGAGCAGTTCTTC. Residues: CASSHPSGSYNEQFF.